This T cell receptor (beta chain) was found in a study of blood T cell repertoires in COVID-19. Whole-study context: Both acute and convalescent COVID-19 samples were obtained from the United States, Italy and Spain. Sample material is recorded as cDNA or gDNA derived from T cells, B-cell-depleted T cells, or PBMCs.

The CDR3 spans 16 residues. Germline CDR1 and CDR2: LGHNA and YSLEER. Trimming cost V 2 bases and J 4 bases; bases outside gene matches: 5. As processed by the authors: It was from reference gene primer amplification that nucleated cell counts were estimated. The protocol was immunoSEQ multiplex PCR, while the TCRdb copy is restricted to in-frame clones and leaves out a portion. V, J and clone size are those of that table, while D and trimming were read from the DNA. The sample has about 270,000 clones; roughly 86% are singletons. Sequenced: peripheral blood. This clonotype was sampled from a man in his forties who had recovered from COVID-19. The V call is TRBV4-3, the J call TRBJ2-3; 11 nucleotides match TRBD2. Here the CDR3 DNA reads TGCGCCAGCAGCCAACGTAGCGGGGGGGCTGCAGATACGCAGTATTTT. Translating it yields CASSQRSGGAADTQYF.